This T cell receptor beta chain was sequenced in a study of blood T cell repertoires in COVID-19. Background on the study: T cells, B-cell-depleted T cells, or PBMCs provided the cDNA or gDNA that served as material.

CDR3 length: 13 residues. In germline, CDR1 is MNHNS, CDR2 SASEGT. Trimming removed 7 bases from V and 0 bases from J, with 7 bases in between. Here immunoSEQ multiplex PCR was the method, and the copy in TCRdb shows in-frame clones only, minus some. The sample lists 130,000 or so clones; around 89% were seen once. The sample taken for sequencing was peripheral blood. The J gene is TRBJ1-3, the V gene TRBV6-1; D is uncertain. The sequence derives from a man in his fifties or sixties with acute or convalescent COVID-19. The CDR3 protein is CASNTGSGNTIYF. The CDR3 coding sequence is TGTGCCAGCAACACGGGCTCTGGAAACACCATATATTTT.